The 16 T cell receptor beta chains listed next were all sequenced from one sample in a study of T cell responses to AZD1222 COVID-19 vaccine. The data were produced by immunoSEQ multiplex PCR, yet TCRdb's version contains in-frame clones alone and is incomplete. The table includes roughly 140,000 clones, more than 70% detected once. Source: peripheral blood, taken on day 0 of AZD1222 vaccination. The receptors originated from an adult in good health.

The chain is built from TRBV28 and TRBJ2-7; D gene unclear. The CDR3 has 13 residues. Trimming removed 3 bases at V and 3 bases at J, with 9 bases between. The germline gives CDR1 MDHEN, CDR2 SYDVKM. The CDR3 sequence: CASSFWVRYEQYF. The CDR3 DNA follows: TGTGCCAGCAGTTTCTGGGTTCGCTACGAGCAGTACTTC.

The rearrangement links TRBV28 to TRBJ2-1, with D unclear. The CDR3 spans 13 residues. The V and J ends lost 8 bases and 7 bases respectively, with 15 bases between them. The germline gives CDR1 MDHEN, CDR2 SYDVKM. CDR3 in amino acids: CASASPTPNEQFF. For the CDR3, the DNA is TGTGCCAGCGCGTCCCCAACGCCTAATGAGCAGTTCTTC.

Here the CDR3 DNA reads TGTGCAAGTCGCGGAAACAGGGGGGCTCAGCCCCAGCATTTT. Encoded protein: CASRGNRGAQPQHF. The chain is built from TRBV12-2 and TRBJ1-5; the table's D call, TRBD1, has no DNA check behind it. TRBV12-2 constitutes a pseudogene. The CDR3 sequence is 14 residues long.

The chain has TRBV5-1 and TRBJ2-5, with D perhaps matching TRBD2 (5 bases). Trimming removed 4 bases at V and 2 bases at J, with 15 bases between. The length of the CDR3 is 15 residues. The germline V gene encodes CDR1 SGHRS and CDR2 YFSETQ. CDR3 sequence: CASSRAPTGQETQYF. The CDR3 bases are TGCGCCAGCAGCCGGGCCCCTACGGGACAAGAGACCCAGTACTTC.

The J gene is TRBJ1-2, the V gene TRBV11-2; TRBD1 matches 7 bases. With V trimmed by 5 bases and J by 4 bases, 4 bases remained unmatched. Germline CDR1 reads SGHAT; CDR2 reads FQNNGV. CDR3 size: 13 residues. The CDR3 here is CASSETGTYGYTF. The CDR3 nucleotides are TGTGCCAGCAGCGAGACAGGGACCTATGGCTACACCTTC.

This chain joins TRBV5-6 and TRBJ1-3, with no clear D. Germline-derived CDR1 and CDR2 are SGHDT and YYEEEE. V was cut by 4 bases and J by 2 bases, with 19 bases left in between. The CDR3 extends over 17 amino acids. CDR3 region: CASSPSRLRAAGNTIYF. The CDR3 DNA sequence: TGTGCCAGCAGCCCCTCCCGACTAAGGGCCGCTGGAAACACCATATATTTT.

The chain uses TRBV5-1 and TRBJ2-5; 8 nucleotides match TRBD1. V was clipped by 4 bases and J by 2 bases; unmatched bases: 10. CDR3 length: 16 residues. CDR1 is SGHRS, CDR2 YFSETQ, per germline. The CDR3 bases are TGCGCCAGCAGCACCGGACAGGGAGGCCTTCAAGAGACCCAGTACTTC. Its translation is CASSTGQGGLQETQYF.

As for this clone: The conserved final phenylalanine or tryptophan is absent from the CDR3, which likely points to a read error. The DNA is omitted, as the CDR3 cannot be located on it reliably, and the CDR3 follows TCRdb's listing. The chain is built from TRBV23-1 and TRBJ1-2. TRBV23-1 is noted as an ORF with a role that remains uncertain. With termini counted, the CDR3 has 10 amino acids. Here the CDR3 reads CASSQVRGGD.

V gene TRBV9 combines with J gene TRBJ2-3; D ambiguous. The CDR3 has 12 residues. Between the trimmed V and J ends, which lost 2 bases and 8 bases, there was a span of 9 bases. The germline gives CDR1 SGDLS, CDR2 YYNGEE. CDR3 loop: CASSVWVGTQYF. CDR3 nucleotide sequence: TGTGCCAGCAGCGTGTGGGTCGGTACGCAGTATTTT.

The chain links TRBV10-3 to TRBJ1-2; no clear D gene. Germline V gives CDR1 ENHRY, CDR2 SYGVKD. The CDR3 has 16 amino acids. V lost 0 bases, J lost 3 bases, and 14 bases lay in between. The CDR3 coding sequence is TGTGCCATCAGTGAGTCGGCCCCTACCCTTTACTATGGCTACACCTTC. Translated, it gives CAISESAPTLYYGYTF.

The chain links TRBV9 to TRBJ2-3; 11 bases match TRBD2. The CDR3 extends over 18 amino acids. The germline gives CDR1 SGDLS, CDR2 YYNGEE. J lost 3 bases, V lost 0 bases, and 9 bases had no gene match. The CDR3 here is CASSVEGLAGHTTDTQYF. CDR3 nucleotides: TGTGCCAGCAGCGTAGAAGGACTAGCGGGTCATACAACAGATACGCAGTATTTT.

The chain carries TRBV5-4 and TRBJ2-1; 11 bases are a match to TRBD2. With 4 bases clipped from V and 7 bases from J, the junction kept 10 bases outside the gene matches. The V gene's germline CDR1 is SGHNT and CDR2 YYREEE (reference sequence). This CDR3 contains 16 residues. The CDR3 here is CASSTRSSGRWNEQFF. CDR3 bases: TGTGCCAGCAGCACCCGGTCTAGCGGGAGGTGGAATGAGCAGTTCTTC.

The chain employs TRBV19 and TRBJ1-2; unclear D gene. V lost 5 bases, J lost 4 bases, and 5 bases lay in between. The CDR3 is 11 amino acids. In germline, CDR1 is LNHDA, CDR2 SQIVND (reference sequence). The CDR3 here is CASSWSYGYTF. For the CDR3, the DNA is TGTGCCAGTAGTTGGAGCTATGGCTACACCTTC.

This clone came up once. The gene calls are TRBV9 and TRBJ1-6; perhaps TRBD1 as D (5 bases). The germline V gene has CDR1 SGDLS and CDR2 YYNGEE. The CDR3 covers 13 residues. The V end was cut by 3 bases, the J end by 7 bases, with 8 bases between. The CDR3 sequence is CASSGGLNSPLHF. In nucleotides, the CDR3 is TGTGCCAGCAGCGGGGGACTGAATTCACCCCTCCACTTT.

The chain uses TRBV15 and TRBJ1-1; 9 nucleotides match TRBD1. The trim removed 0 bases at V and 4 bases at J, leaving 15 bases unmatched. There are 19 residues in the CDR3. Per the germline V gene, CDR1 is LNHNV and CDR2 is YYDKDF (reference sequence). The CDR3 is CATSRELMDRGLGGTEAFF. Written as DNA, the CDR3 is TGTGCCACCAGCAGAGAACTGATGGACAGGGGATTAGGGGGCACTGAAGCTTTCTTT. The entire variable domain, with the rest obtained from reference TRBV15 and TRBJ1-1, is as follows: DAMVIQNPRYQVTQFGKPVTLSCSQTLNHNVMYWYQQKSSQAPKLLFHYYDKDFNNEADTPDNFQSRRPNTSFCFLDIRSPGLGDTAMYLCATSRELMDRGLGGTEAFFGQGTRLTVV.

The V and J genes are TRBV12-3 or TRBV12-4 and TRBJ2-1, with D perhaps being TRBD1 or TRBD2 (5 bases each). The V end was cut by 8 bases, the J end by 7 bases, with 15 bases between. The CDR3 covers 13 residues. The CDR3 region is CASATGTRNEQFF. The CDR3 DNA sequence: TGTGCCAGCGCTACCGGGACGAGAAATGAGCAGTTCTTC.